The T cell receptor (beta chain) under discussion was sequenced for a study of shared clonotypes between healthy human individuals. About the study: The people who gave samples were a couple of women and a few men aged 18 to 49.

Deep-level settings were used for running the assay. Profiled with immunoSEQ multiplex PCR; TCRdb holds only in-frame clones, not every one. This table holds 450,000 to 500,000 clones, about three quarters found once. The CDR3 has 16 residues. CDR1 and CDR2 from the germline V gene are LNHDA and SQIVND (reference sequence). Trimming removed 5 bases from V and 4 bases from J; junction bases left unmatched: 6. All the donors were Caucasian adults who lived in Nashville, Tennessee. Overall study results and limits: Blood was the only sampled material, and tissue repertoires likely differ.

As regards this clone: The antigen is unknown.

This chain connects TRBV19 to TRBJ2-1, with 12 bases fitting TRBD2. Sequenced: PBMCs. This receptor was taken from a woman aged 40 to 49 in good health. Some clones in this sample may be carry-over from other donors' samples. CDR3 loop: CASSLAGGPGYNEQFF. CDR3 DNA: TGTGCCAGTAGTCTAGCGGGAGGGCCGGGTTACAATGAGCAGTTCTTC.